This is a list of T cell receptor beta chains from one sample in a study of response to subunit inactivated influenza vaccine. Via MiXCR, TCRdb re-called the RT-PCR reads, giving one row per CDR3 protein. The table records 500,000 to 550,000 distinct CDR3 sequences, approximately 7.1% of them present only once. This sample comprised PBMCs from blood, obtained less than 30 months after vaccination. The receptors were gathered from a man aged 45 to 70 who received an inactivated influenza vaccine. Each CDR3 is given without its conserved first and last residue. Fields, in order: J gene, clone size, V gene, CDR3 protein. Part of the rows lack a size; the others show once, few, many or a class for expanded clones.

TRBJ2-3	few	TRBV12-3/TRBV12-4	ASSLARSATDTQY
TRBJ1-1	.	TRBV27	ASSLFGGLGTEAF
TRBJ2-1	.	TRBV20-1	SAALAGRRDEQF
TRBJ2-7	few	TRBV20-1	SVGTSVYEQY
TRBJ1-2	many	TRBV4-3	ASSQERVETYGYT
TRBJ1-2	few	TRBV12-3/TRBV12-4	ASSKGVEGYT
TRBJ1-1	many	TRBV3-1	ASRRQGRNTEAF
TRBJ2-1	few	TRBV6-1	ASRAETSYNEQF
TRBJ1-1	.	TRBV5-1	ASSLTFDTLGGTEAF
TRBJ2-7	few	TRBV12-3/TRBV12-4	ASSLRDSLYEQY
TRBJ2-5	few	TRBV3-1	ASSQVKGQETQY
TRBJ2-1	.	TRBV19	ASSIRDGYNEQF
TRBJ2-1	few	TRBV27	ASRRSATYNEQF
TRBJ1-5	.	TRBV5-3	ARGPGTAGLPQH
TRBJ2-7	few	TRBV11-1	ASSLGTSGSHEQY
TRBJ1-5	.	TRBV12-3/TRBV12-4	ASSSADGQPQH
TRBJ1-2	many	TRBV28	ASSLSVIYGYT
TRBJ1-5	.	TRBV12-3/TRBV12-4	ASSPNLGQPQH
TRBJ1-5	many	TRBV19	ASTQTGAFQPQH
TRBJ2-5	many	TRBV28	ASSLQGFQETQY
TRBJ2-3	few	TRBV10-3	AIATRGSTDTQY
TRBJ2-2	.	TRBV4-3	ASSHWTSPGTGELF
TRBJ2-7	.	TRBV15	ATSRDRTQAYEQY
TRBJ2-7	many	TRBV27	ASSPFGEAYEQY